One and the same sample provided the 25 T cell receptor beta chains below, sequenced in a study of blood T cell repertoires in COVID-19. Profiling relied on immunoSEQ multiplex PCR, and the TCRdb table lists in-frame clones only, not all of them. The sample has tens of thousands of clones; about four fifths are singletons. The sequencing input was peripheral blood. These receptor sequences come from a human donor in a cohort sampled during active COVID-19.

The chain is built from TRBV29-1 and TRBJ1-2; TRBD1 aligns across 9 bases. The CDR3 sequence is 14 residues long. Per germline, CDR1 SQVTM and CDR2 ANQGSEA. V dropped 2 bases and J dropped 6; count of bases not matched to a gene: 7. CDR3 DNA sequence: TGCAGCGTTGAAACAACCGGGACAGGGCATGGCTACACCTTC. Its protein product is CSVETTGTGHGYTF.

V usage is TRBV3-1 (or the pseudogene TRBV3-2) and J usage is TRBJ2-7; 11 nucleotides match TRBD2. The CDR3 contains 15 residues. Per the germline V gene, CDR1 is LGHDT and CDR2 is YNNKEL (reference sequence). V lost 3 bases to trimming and J lost 4 bases; unmatched junction nucleotides: 5. CDR3: CASSHGTSGRYEQYF. The CDR3 bases are TGTGCCAGCAGCCATGGGACTAGCGGACGTTACGAGCAGTACTTC.

The chain links TRBV7-9 to TRBJ2-6; D might be TRBD1 (6 bases). V was pared by 5 bases and J by 0 bases, with 11 bases between. Germline V gene lookup returns CDR1 SEHNR and CDR2 FQNEAQ (reference sequence). The CDR3 extends over 16 amino acids. In nucleotides, the CDR3 is TGTGCCAGCAGCAACACAGGGAGCTCTGGGGCCAACGTCCTGACTTTC. This encodes CASSNTGSSGANVLTF.

This clone has more than one count but fewer than ten. The chain couples TRBV18 to TRBJ1-5, with 9 bases that match TRBD1. Germline V gives CDR1 KGHSH, CDR2 LQKENI. The ends lost 6 bases at V and 6 bases at J; junction bases unmatched: 3. The CDR3 extends over 13 amino acids. Here the CDR3 reads CASSSDRGQPQHF. The CDR3 bases are TGTGCCAGCTCCTCGGACAGGGGTCAGCCCCAGCATTTT.

V and J are TRBV29-1 and TRBJ2-7, with a tentative D call TRBD1 (6 bases). CDR1 and CDR2 from the germline V gene are SQVTM and ANQGSEA. V was cut by 4 bases and J by 3 bases, with 16 bases left in between. This CDR3 comprises 14 residues. The CDR3 loop reads CSVGFTGIFYEQYF. The CDR3, as DNA: TGCAGCGTTGGTTTTACAGGGATCTTCTACGAGCAGTACTTC.

The chain employs TRBV7-6 and TRBJ2-3; TRBD1 matches 7 bases. The germline gives CDR1 SGHVS, CDR2 FNYEAQ. J gave up 3 bases and V 6 bases, and 6 bases lay outside the gene matches. There are 14 residues in the CDR3. As DNA, the CDR3 is TGTGCCAGCAGGCGGACAGGAACTACAGATACGCAGTATTTT. This gives the protein CASRRTGTTDTQYF.

The chain has TRBV10-3 and TRBJ1-2; 12 bases line up with TRBD1. V lost 10 bases, J lost 4 bases, and 10 bases stayed unmatched. The CDR3 has 15 residues. Germline CDR1 and CDR2: ENHRY and SYGVKD. CDR3 nucleotide sequence: TGTGCCACTGGGACAGGGGGCTTCGGGCTCTATGGCTACACCTTC. This gives the protein CATGTGGFGLYGYTF.

CDR3 in amino acids: CASSFGYEQYF. The CDR3 DNA reads TGTGCCAGCAGTTTCGGCTACGAGCAGTACTTC. The rearrangement joins TRBV28 to TRBJ2-7; D gene unclear. The CDR3 consists of 11 residues. CDR1 MDHEN and CDR2 SYDVKM come from the germline V gene. V was shortened by 3 bases and J by 3 bases, with 3 bases between the two germline ends.

The rearrangement links TRBV30 to TRBJ2-3; 7 nucleotides line up with TRBD2. CDR1 GTSNPN and CDR2 SVGIG come from the germline V gene (reference sequence). Trimming cost V 3 bases and J 4 bases; bases outside gene matches: 10. CDR3 length: 15 amino acids. This CDR3 is CAWRRWRGISDTQYF. The CDR3 coding sequence is TGTGCCTGGAGGCGATGGCGGGGGATCTCAGATACGCAGTATTTT. The variable domain in full, with the rest retrieved from reference TRBV30 and TRBJ2-3, is SQTIHQWPATLVQPVGSPLSLECTVEGTSNPNLYWYRQAAGRGLQLLFYSVGIGQISSEVPQNLSASRPQDRQFILSSKKLLLSDSGFYLCAWRRWRGISDTQYFGPGTRLTVL.

The chain couples TRBV20-1 to TRBJ2-2; tentative D call: TRBD2 (6 bases). Germline CDR1 is DFQATT and CDR2 is SNEGSKA (reference sequence). Trimming stripped 3 bases from V and 6 bases from J, with 11 bases between. There are 13 residues in the CDR3. CDR3 loop: CSASLARPGELFF. In nucleotides, the CDR3 is TGCAGTGCTAGTCTAGCGAGACCCGGGGAGCTGTTTTTT.

CDR3 sequence reads: CASSVRARYNQPQHF. The CDR3 bases are TGCGCCAGCAGTGTGAGGGCAAGATACAATCAGCCCCAGCATTTT. This sequence joins TRBV10-2 and TRBJ1-5, with D unclear. This CDR3 spans 15 amino acids. V lost 4 bases and J lost 3, with 13 bases in between. Germline V gives CDR1 WSHSY, CDR2 SAAADI.

The chain combines TRBV19 with TRBJ1-5, with D hard to call. Germline V gene sequence: CDR1 LNHDA, CDR2 SQIVND (reference sequence). Deletions cut 6 bases from V and 7 bases from J, with 16 bases between. The CDR3 covers 14 residues. Here the CDR3 reads CASRATLKVQPQHF. The CDR3 DNA reads TGTGCCAGTAGAGCGACCCTAAAGGTCCAGCCCCAGCATTTT.

Points on this clone: Other DNA sequences in the same sample also yield this CDR3. The chain combines TRBV4-1 with TRBJ2-5; TRBD2 matches 7 bases. Germline lookup yields CDR1 MGHRA and CDR2 YSYEKL. This CDR3 comprises 13 residues. V was pared by 2 bases and J by 5 bases, with 2 bases of the junction left unmatched. The CDR3 region is CASSQFGGETQYF. CDR3 DNA sequence: TGCGCCAGCAGCCAATTCGGGGGGGAGACCCAGTACTTC.

This chain connects TRBV5-6 to TRBJ2-3; D perhaps matches TRBD1 (6 bases). CDR3 length: 13 residues. Trimming cost V 6 bases and J 5 bases, with 13 bases left between them. CDR1 and CDR2 from the germline V gene are SGHDT and YYEEEE. The CDR3 protein is CASTLKGVDTQYF. The DNA of the CDR3 is TGTGCCAGCACTCTCAAGGGGGTAGATACGCAGTATTTT.

The rearrangement joins TRBV7-9 to TRBJ1-2, with 8 bases identical to TRBD1. From germline, CDR1 is SEHNR and CDR2 FQNEAQ (reference sequence). The CDR3 has 12 amino acids. J was trimmed by 8 bases and V by 4 bases; bases with no gene match: 3. This CDR3 reads CASSWTGKGYTF. For the CDR3, the DNA is TGTGCCAGCAGCTGGACAGGGAAAGGCTACACCTTC. The complete variable domain, with remaining parts taken from reference TRBV7-9 and TRBJ1-2, reads DTGVSQNPRHKITKRGQNVTFRCDPISEHNRLYWYRQTLGQGPEFLTYFQNEAQLEKSRLLSDRFSAERPKGSFSTLEIQRTEQGDSAMYLCASSWTGKGYTFGSGTRLTVV.

This sequence joins TRBV12-3 or TRBV12-4 and TRBJ1-1; TRBD1 agrees at 7 bases. The CDR3 spans 13 residues. J lost 1 base, V lost 6 bases, and 2 bases had no gene match. CDR3 nucleotides: TGTGCCAGCAGGGGACAGACGAACACTGAAGCTTTCTTT. Encoded protein: CASRGQTNTEAFF.

In nucleotides, the CDR3 is TGTGCCAGCAGTGAAATCGGACAGGAGCAAGAGACCCAGTACTTC. Translating it yields CASSEIGQEQETQYF. The chain couples TRBV6-1 to TRBJ2-5; 7 bases map to TRBD1. Losses at the gene ends were 2 bases for V and 2 bases for J; bases not matched to a gene: 5. Germline lookup yields CDR1 MNHNS and CDR2 SASEGT. The length of the CDR3 is 15 residues.

J is TRBJ1-6 and V is TRBV4-2; 10 nucleotides agree with TRBD1. CDR1 is LGHNA and CDR2 is YNFKEQ in the germline V gene. This CDR3 region has 15 residues. After removal of 3 bases from V and 10 bases from J, the junction contained 6 bases not matched to a gene. CDR3 nucleotides: TGTGCCAGCAGCCAGGTGGGGACAGGGGAATCACCCCTCCACTTT. It encodes CASSQVGTGESPLHF.

This rearrangement joins TRBV2 to TRBJ2-4; D might be TRBD1 (7 bases). There are 14 residues in the CDR3. Trimming stripped 4 bases from V and 8 bases from J, with 15 bases between. Germline V CDR1 and CDR2: SNHLY, FYNNEI. In DNA form, the CDR3 reads TGTGCCAGCAGTGTCGGAGGGGGCATGGACATTCAGTACTTC. Its translation: CASSVGGGMDIQYF.

This chain joins TRBV9 and TRBJ1-6; 10 nucleotides match TRBD1. The CDR3 is made up of 15 amino acids. Germline trimming cut 3 bases from V and 8 bases from J; bases unmatched to any gene: 5. Germline V CDR1 and CDR2: SGDLS, YYNGEE. The CDR3 region has the DNA TGTGCCAGCAGCGCCGACAGGGGGCCCCATTCACCCCTCCACTTT. Amino acids: CASSADRGPHSPLHF.

Written as DNA, the CDR3 is TGCGCCAGCAGCTTGGCCGGGGGAGGGACTGAAGCTTTCTTT. Its translation: CASSLAGGGTEAFF. The chain carries TRBV5-1 and TRBJ1-1, with D maybe TRBD1 (5 bases). The ends were cut back, 0 bases at V and 5 bases at J, with 11 bases in the middle. Germline V gives CDR1 SGHRS, CDR2 YFSETQ. The CDR3 is 14 amino acids.

This clone was seen just once. The rearrangement uses TRBV30 and TRBJ2-1; 13 nucleotides agree with TRBD2. Germline CDR1 is GTSNPN and CDR2 is SVGIG (reference sequence). The CDR3 contains 14 residues. J gave up 7 bases and V 5 bases, and 5 bases lay outside the gene matches. This CDR3 reads CAWGTSGALNEQFF. The CDR3, as DNA: TGTGCCTGGGGGACTAGCGGGGCCCTGAATGAGCAGTTCTTC.

Only a few counts were recorded for this clone. The genes are TRBV6-1 and TRBJ1-1; D possibly corresponds to TRBD1 (6 bases). CDR1 and CDR2 (germline): MNHNS, SASEGT. V lost 4 bases, J lost 0 bases, and 21 bases lay in between. This CDR3 contains 18 residues. The CDR3 coding sequence is TGTGCCAGCAGTGTTGAGGTGAACAGGGTAGGGATGAACACTGAAGCTTTCTTT. Amino acid sequence: CASSVEVNRVGMNTEAFF.

The V and J genes are TRBV5-4 and TRBJ2-1; 9 bases line up with TRBD2. In germline, CDR1 is SGHNT, CDR2 YYREEE (reference sequence). The CDR3 loop spans 16 amino acids. V lost 4 bases, J lost 3 bases, and 8 bases stayed unmatched. The CDR3 loop is CASSPTSGKSYNEQFF. As DNA, the CDR3 is TGTGCCAGCAGCCCGACTAGCGGAAAAAGCTACAATGAGCAGTTCTTC.

V is TRBV29-1 and J is TRBJ2-7; 11 nucleotides agree with TRBD1. CDR3 size: 13 residues. Per the germline V gene, CDR1 is SQVTM and CDR2 is ANQGSEA. J lost 3 bases, V lost 6 bases, and 4 bases had no gene match. The CDR3 region is CSVRTGGGYEQYF. The CDR3 DNA reads as TGCAGCGTAAGGACAGGGGGCGGCTACGAGCAGTACTTC.